Here is one TCR beta chain with its context. Looked up from germline, CDR1 is KGHSH and CDR2 is LQKENI. Trimming removed 4 bases from V and 3 bases from J; junction bases left unmatched: 10. The CDR3 is 16 amino acids. This sample stems from a study of Graves' ophthalmopathy and Graves' hyperthyroidism. Beta-chain TCR CDR3 regions were amplified from RNA transcripts. First-round RT-PCR employed HTBI primers, with a second-round multiplex PCR after it. TCRdb reprocessed the multiplex PCR reads with MiXCR, giving one entry per CDR3 protein. In the table there are roughly 410,000 distinct CDR3 sequences, 15% to 19% of which are singletons. The hyperthyroidism patients had a new diagnosis of under 2 months' duration and were aged 18 to 65. It was on clinical symptoms, serum thyroxine, TRAb, thyroid ultrasound and orbital computed tomography that diagnosis relied.

This rearrangement joins TRBV18 to TRBJ2-7, with 9 bases fitting TRBD1. The TCR was taken from a woman aged 18-29 years with stable Graves' hyperthyroidism. Specimen: peripheral blood. CDR3 region: CASSLSTGTGYYEQYF. In nucleotides, the CDR3 is TGTGCCAGCTCACTCTCGACCGGGACAGGGTACTACGAGCAGTACTTC.